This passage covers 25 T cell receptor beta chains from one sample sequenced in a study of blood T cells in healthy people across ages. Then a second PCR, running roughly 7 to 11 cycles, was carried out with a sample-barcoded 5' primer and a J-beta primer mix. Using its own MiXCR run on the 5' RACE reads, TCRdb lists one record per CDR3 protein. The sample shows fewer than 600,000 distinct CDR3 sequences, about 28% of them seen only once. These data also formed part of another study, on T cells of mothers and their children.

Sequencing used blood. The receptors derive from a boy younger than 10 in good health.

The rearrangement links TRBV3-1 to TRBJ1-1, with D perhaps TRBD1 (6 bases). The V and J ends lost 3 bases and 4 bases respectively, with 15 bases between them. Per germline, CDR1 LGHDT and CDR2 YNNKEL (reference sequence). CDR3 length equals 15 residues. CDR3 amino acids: CASSQGAVRGTEAFF. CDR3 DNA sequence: TGTGCCAGCAGCCAGGGGGCTGTTAGGGGCACTGAAGCTTTCTTT.

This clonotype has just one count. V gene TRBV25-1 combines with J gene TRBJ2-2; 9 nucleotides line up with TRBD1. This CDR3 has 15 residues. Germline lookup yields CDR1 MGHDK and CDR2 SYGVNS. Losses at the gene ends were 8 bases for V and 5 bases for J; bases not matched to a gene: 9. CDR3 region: CASGPRTGVTGELFF. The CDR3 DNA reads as TGTGCCAGCGGGCCGAGGACAGGGGTAACCGGGGAGCTGTTTTTT. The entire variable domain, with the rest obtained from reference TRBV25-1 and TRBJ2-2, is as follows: EADIYQTPRYLVIGTGKKITLECSQTMGHDKMYWYQQDPGMELHLIHYSYGVNSTEKGDLSSESTVSRIRTEHFPLTLESARPSHTSQYLCASGPRTGVTGELFFGEGSRLTVL.

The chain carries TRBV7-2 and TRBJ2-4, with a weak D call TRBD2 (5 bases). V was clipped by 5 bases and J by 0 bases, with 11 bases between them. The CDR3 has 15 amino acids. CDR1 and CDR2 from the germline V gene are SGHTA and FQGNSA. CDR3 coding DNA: TGTGCCAGCAGCCCCCCCGGGATAGCCAAAAACATTCAGTACTTC. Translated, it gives CASSPPGIAKNIQYF.

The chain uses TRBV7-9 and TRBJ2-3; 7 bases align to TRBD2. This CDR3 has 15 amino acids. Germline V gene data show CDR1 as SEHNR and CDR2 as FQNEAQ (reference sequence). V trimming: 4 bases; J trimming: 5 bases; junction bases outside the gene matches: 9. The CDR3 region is CASSYLGGSGDTQYF. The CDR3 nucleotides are TGTGCCAGCAGCTACCTTGGCGGGAGTGGAGATACGCAGTATTTT. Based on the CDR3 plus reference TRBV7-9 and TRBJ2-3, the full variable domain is DTGVSQNPRHKITKRGQNVTFRCDPISEHNRLYWYRQTLGQGPEFLTYFQNEAQLEKSRLLSDRFSAERPKGSFSTLEIQRTEQGDSAMYLCASSYLGGSGDTQYFGPGTRLTVL.

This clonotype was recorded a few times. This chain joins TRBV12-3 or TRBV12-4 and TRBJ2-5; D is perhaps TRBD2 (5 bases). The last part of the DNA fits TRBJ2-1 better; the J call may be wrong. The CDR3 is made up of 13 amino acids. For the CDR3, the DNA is TGTGCCAGCAGTTTTAAGTCCGGGCGGGCGCAGTTCTTC. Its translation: CASSFKSGRAQFF.

CDR3 sequence reads: CASSQVPSNEQFF. DNA for the CDR3: TGTGCCAGCAGCCAAGTCCCTTCGAATGAGCAGTTCTTC. The J gene is TRBJ2-1, the V gene TRBV14; D is uncertain. CDR3 length: 13 amino acids. CDR1 is SGHDN, CDR2 FVKESK, per germline. Trimming pared 1 base from V and 7 bases from J, leaving 8 bases between.

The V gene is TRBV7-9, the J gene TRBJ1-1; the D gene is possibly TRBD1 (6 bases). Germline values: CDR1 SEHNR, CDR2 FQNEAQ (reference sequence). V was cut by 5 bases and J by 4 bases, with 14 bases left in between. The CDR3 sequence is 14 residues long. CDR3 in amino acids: CASSPRTEITEAFF. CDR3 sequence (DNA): TGTGCCAGCAGCCCAAGGACAGAAATCACTGAAGCTTTCTTT.

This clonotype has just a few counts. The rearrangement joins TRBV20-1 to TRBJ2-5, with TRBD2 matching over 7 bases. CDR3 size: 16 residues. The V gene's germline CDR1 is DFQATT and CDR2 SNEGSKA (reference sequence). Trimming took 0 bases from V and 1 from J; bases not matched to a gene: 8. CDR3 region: CSARDPGGSAQETQYF. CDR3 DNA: TGCAGTGCTAGAGATCCGGGGGGATCTGCCCAAGAGACCCAGTACTTC.

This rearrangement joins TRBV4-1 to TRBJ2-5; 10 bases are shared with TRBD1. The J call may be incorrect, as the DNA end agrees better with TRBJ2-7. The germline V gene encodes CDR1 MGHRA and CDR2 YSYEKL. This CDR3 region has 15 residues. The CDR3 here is CASSQTGQGDYEQYF. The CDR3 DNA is TGCGCCAGCAGCCAGACAGGACAGGGGGACTACGAGCAGTACTTC.

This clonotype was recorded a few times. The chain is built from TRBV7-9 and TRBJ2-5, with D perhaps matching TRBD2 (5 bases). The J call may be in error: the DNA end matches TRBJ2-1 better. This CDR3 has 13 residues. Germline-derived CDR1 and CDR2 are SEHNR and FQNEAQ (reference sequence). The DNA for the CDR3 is TGTGCCAGCAGCTTATATGGGGAGAATGAGCAGTTCTTC. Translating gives CASSLYGENEQFF.

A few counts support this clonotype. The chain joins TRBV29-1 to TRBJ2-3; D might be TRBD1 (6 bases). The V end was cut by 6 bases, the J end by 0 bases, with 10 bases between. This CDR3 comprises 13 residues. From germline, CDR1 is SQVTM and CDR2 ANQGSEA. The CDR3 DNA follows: TGCAGCGTCTGGGGGCCTAGCACAGATACGCAGTATTTT. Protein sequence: CSVWGPSTDTQYF.

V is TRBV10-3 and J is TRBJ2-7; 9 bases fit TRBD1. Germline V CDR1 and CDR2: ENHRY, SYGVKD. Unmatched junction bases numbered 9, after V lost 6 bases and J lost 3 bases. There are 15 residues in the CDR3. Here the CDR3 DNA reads TGTGCCATCAGGGCCTTGGACAGGGGAGACTACGAGCAGTACTTC. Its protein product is CAIRALDRGDYEQYF.

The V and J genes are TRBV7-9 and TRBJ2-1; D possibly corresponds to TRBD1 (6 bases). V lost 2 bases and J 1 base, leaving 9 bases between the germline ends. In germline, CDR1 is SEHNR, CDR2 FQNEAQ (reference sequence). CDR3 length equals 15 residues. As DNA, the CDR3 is TGTGCCAGCAGCTTACAGGGGCTGTCCTACAATGAGCAGTTCTTC. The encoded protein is CASSLQGLSYNEQFF.

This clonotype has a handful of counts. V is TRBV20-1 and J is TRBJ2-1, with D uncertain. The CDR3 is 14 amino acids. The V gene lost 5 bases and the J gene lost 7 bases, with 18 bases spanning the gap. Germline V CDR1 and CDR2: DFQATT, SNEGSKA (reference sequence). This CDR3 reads CSAGSIPLTNEQFF. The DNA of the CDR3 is TGCAGTGCTGGGTCCATACCCTTAACGAATGAGCAGTTCTTC.

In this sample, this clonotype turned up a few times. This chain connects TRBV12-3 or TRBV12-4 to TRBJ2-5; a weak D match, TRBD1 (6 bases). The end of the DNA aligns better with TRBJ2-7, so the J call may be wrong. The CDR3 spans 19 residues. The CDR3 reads CASSPLIDRSGRRAYEQYF. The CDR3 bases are TGTGCCAGCAGTCCCCTTATCGACAGGAGCGGAAGAAGGGCCTACGAGCAGTACTTC.

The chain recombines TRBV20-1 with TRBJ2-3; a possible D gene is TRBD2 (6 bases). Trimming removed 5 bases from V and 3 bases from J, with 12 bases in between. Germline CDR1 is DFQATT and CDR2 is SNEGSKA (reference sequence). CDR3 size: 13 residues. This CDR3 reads CSAPETSTDTQYF. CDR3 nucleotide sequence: TGCAGTGCTCCTGAGACTAGTACAGATACGCAGTATTTT.

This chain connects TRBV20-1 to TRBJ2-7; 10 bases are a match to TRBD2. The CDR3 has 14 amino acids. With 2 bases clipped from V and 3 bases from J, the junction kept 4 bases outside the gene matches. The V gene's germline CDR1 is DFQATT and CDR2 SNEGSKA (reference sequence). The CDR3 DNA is TGCAGTGCTAGACACAGACTAGCGGGCTACGAGCAGTACTTC. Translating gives CSARHRLAGYEQYF.

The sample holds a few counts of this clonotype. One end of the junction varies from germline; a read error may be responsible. CDR3 region: CSAARTTNEKLFF. The CDR3 DNA is TGCAGTGCTGCGCGGACAACCAATGAAAAACTGTTTTTT. This chain connects TRBV20-1 to TRBJ1-4; D is perhaps TRBD1 (5 bases). CDR3 length equals 13 residues. The germline V gene has CDR1 DFQATT and CDR2 SNEGSKA (reference sequence).

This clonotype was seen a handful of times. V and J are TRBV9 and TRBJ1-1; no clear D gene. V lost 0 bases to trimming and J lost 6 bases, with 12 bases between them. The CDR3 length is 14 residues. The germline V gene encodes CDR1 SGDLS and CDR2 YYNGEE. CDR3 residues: CASSVAELGAEAFF. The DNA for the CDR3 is TGTGCCAGCAGCGTAGCTGAATTAGGCGCTGAAGCTTTCTTT.

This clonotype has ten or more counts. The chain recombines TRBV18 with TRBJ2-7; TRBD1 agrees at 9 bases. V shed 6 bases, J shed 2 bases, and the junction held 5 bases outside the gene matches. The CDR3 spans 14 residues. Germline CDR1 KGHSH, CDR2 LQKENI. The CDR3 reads CASSADRGAYEQYF. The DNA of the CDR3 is TGTGCCAGCTCGGCGGACAGGGGAGCCTACGAGCAGTACTTC.

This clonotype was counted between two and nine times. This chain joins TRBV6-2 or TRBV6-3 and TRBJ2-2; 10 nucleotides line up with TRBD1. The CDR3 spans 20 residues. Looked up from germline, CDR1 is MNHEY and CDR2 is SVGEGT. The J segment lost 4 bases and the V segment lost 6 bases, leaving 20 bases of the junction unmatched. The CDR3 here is CASSPWEIVGTGESTGELFF. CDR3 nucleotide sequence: TGTGCCAGCAGCCCCTGGGAGATAGTGGGGACAGGGGAGAGCACCGGGGAGCTGTTTTTT.

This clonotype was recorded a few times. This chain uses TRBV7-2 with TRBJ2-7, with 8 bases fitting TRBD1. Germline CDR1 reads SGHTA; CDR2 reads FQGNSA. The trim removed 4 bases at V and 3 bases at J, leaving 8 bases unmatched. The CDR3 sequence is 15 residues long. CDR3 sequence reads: CASSYDRGEYYEQYF. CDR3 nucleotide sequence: TGTGCCAGCAGCTACGACAGGGGTGAATACTACGAGCAGTACTTC. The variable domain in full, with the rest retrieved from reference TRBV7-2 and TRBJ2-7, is GAGVSQSPSNKVTEKGKDVELRCDPISGHTALYWYRQSLGQGLEFLIYFQGNSAPDKSGLPSDRFSAERTGGSVSTLTIQRTQQEDSAVYLCASSYDRGEYYEQYFGPGTRLTVT.

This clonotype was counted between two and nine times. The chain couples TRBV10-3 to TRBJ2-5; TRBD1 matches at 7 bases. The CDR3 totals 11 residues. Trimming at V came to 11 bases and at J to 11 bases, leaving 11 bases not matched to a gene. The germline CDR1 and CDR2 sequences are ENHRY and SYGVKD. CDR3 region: CAATTTGEQYF. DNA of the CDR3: TGTGCCGCCACCACCACAGGGGAGCAGTACTTC.

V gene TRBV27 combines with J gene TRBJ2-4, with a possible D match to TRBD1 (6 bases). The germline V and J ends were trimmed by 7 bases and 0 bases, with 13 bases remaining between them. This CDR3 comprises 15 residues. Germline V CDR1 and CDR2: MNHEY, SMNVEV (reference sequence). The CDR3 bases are TGTGCCAGCAAACAGGGTTGGGGAGCCAAAAACATTCAGTACTTC. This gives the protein CASKQGWGAKNIQYF.

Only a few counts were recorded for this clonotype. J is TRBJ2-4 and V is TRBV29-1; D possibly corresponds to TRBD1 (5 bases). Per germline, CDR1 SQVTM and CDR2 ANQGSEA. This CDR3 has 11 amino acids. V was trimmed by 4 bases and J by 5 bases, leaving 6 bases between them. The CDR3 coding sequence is TGCAGCGTTGGACAGCAAAACATTCAGTACTTC. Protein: CSVGQQNIQYF.